These T cell receptor beta chains were read from a single sample in a study of blood T cell repertoires in COVID-19. The data were produced by immunoSEQ multiplex PCR, yet TCRdb's version contains in-frame clones alone and is incomplete. The sample has tens of thousands of clones; about 85% are singletons. Sequenced material: peripheral blood. Receptors were obtained from a woman in her sixties or seventies with acute or convalescent COVID-19. The CDR3 runs from the conserved cysteine through the conserved F or W. A D gene is named only where the DNA matches it firmly. The size entry is marked missing in some rows and otherwise reads once, few, many or a size class.

clone size: .
D gene: .
V gene: TRBV9
J gene: TRBJ1-6
CDR3 DNA: TGTGCCAGCAGCTCCCAGCAGGGAACATCACCCCTCCACTTT
CDR3 protein: CASSSQQGTSPLHF

clone size: .
D gene: TRBD1
V gene: TRBV6-5
J gene: TRBJ2-1
CDR3 DNA: TGTGCCAGCAGTCTAGCCGGGACAGACTACAATGAGCAGTTCTTC
CDR3 protein: CASSLAGTDYNEQFF

clone size: .
D gene: TRBD2
V gene: TRBV4-1
J gene: TRBJ2-3
CDR3 DNA: TGCGCCAGCAGCCCTGGACTAGCCCGCACAGATACGCAGTATTTT
CDR3 protein: CASSPGLARTDTQYF

clone size: .
D gene: TRBD1
V gene: TRBV10-1
J gene: TRBJ2-5
CDR3 DNA: TGCGCCAGCAGTGAGGGGACAGGGGGCCAAGAGACCCAGTACTTC
CDR3 protein: CASSEGTGGQETQYF

clone size: .
D gene: TRBD2
V gene: TRBV4-1
J gene: TRBJ2-3
CDR3 DNA: TGCGCCAGCAGCCGACAGATGACTAGCGGGGGACCCACAGATACGCAGTATTTT
CDR3 protein: CASSRQMTSGGPTDTQYF

clone size: .
D gene: TRBD2
V gene: TRBV6-5
J gene: TRBJ2-5
CDR3 DNA: TGTGCCAGTCCCGGGGGGAGGGTATTAGAAGAGACCCAGTACTTC
CDR3 protein: CASPGGRVLEETQYF

clone size: .
D gene: TRBD1
V gene: TRBV27
J gene: TRBJ1-5
CDR3 DNA: TGTGCCAGCAGACAGGGGGCTTTCAGCAATCAGCCCCAGCATTTT
CDR3 protein: CASRQGAFSNQPQHF

clone size: .
D gene: .
V gene: TRBV7-9
J gene: TRBJ1-1
CDR3 DNA: TGTGCCAGCAGCTCGGCACAGGGAATCGACACTGAAGCTTTCTTT
CDR3 protein: CASSSAQGIDTEAFF

clone size: many
D gene: TRBD2
V gene: TRBV7-9
J gene: TRBJ2-5
CDR3 DNA: TGTGCCAGCAGCTTAGCGGGCTCGAGCGGGAAACGGGAGACCCAGTACTTC
CDR3 protein: CASSLAGSSGKRETQYF

clone size: .
D gene: .
V gene: TRBV19
J gene: TRBJ2-1
CDR3 DNA: TGTGCCAGTAGTATCGGACAGAACAATGAGCAGTTCTTC
CDR3 protein: CASSIGQNNEQFF

clone size: .
D gene: TRBD2
V gene: TRBV6-5
J gene: TRBJ2-1
CDR3 DNA: TGTGCCAGCAGTTACTCAACTAGCGGGAGAGGTGAGCAGTTCTTC
CDR3 protein: CASSYSTSGRGEQFF

clone size: once
D gene: .
V gene: TRBV24-1
J gene: TRBJ2-2
CDR3 DNA: TGTGCCACCAGTGACCTCACATCTTTCGCGAACACCGGGGAGCTGTTTTTT
CDR3 protein: CATSDLTSFANTGELFF

clone size: few
D gene: .
V gene: TRBV7-8
J gene: TRBJ2-5
CDR3 DNA: TGTGCCAGCAGGGGTCTACTAGGGACCCAGTACTTC
CDR3 protein: CASRGLLGTQYF

clone size: .
D gene: TRBD1
V gene: TRBV20-1
J gene: TRBJ1-2
CDR3 DNA: TGCAGTGCTAGTAAAGACAGGGATAGTGTCTTGGGCTACACCTTC
CDR3 protein: CSASKDRDSVLGYTF

clone size: .
D gene: TRBD1
V gene: TRBV9
J gene: TRBJ2-5
CDR3 DNA: TGTGCCAGCAGCGTAGGCGGGGACAGGGCCAAAGAGACCCAGTACTTC
CDR3 protein: CASSVGGDRAKETQYF

clone size: .
D gene: TRBD2
V gene: TRBV19
J gene: TRBJ2-1
CDR3 DNA: TGTGCCAGTAGTATTAAAGCGGGGGGGCTAAATGAGCAGTTCTTC
CDR3 protein: CASSIKAGGLNEQFF

clone size: .
D gene: .
V gene: TRBV7-6
J gene: TRBJ2-3
CDR3 DNA: TGTGCCAGCAGCTTAGTGTCCACTAGCACAGATACGCAGTATTTT
CDR3 protein: CASSLVSTSTDTQYF

clone size: .
D gene: .
V gene: TRBV3-1/TRBV3-2
J gene: TRBJ1-6
CDR3 DNA: TGTGCCAGCAGCCTTAGCATTACGGAGAGGAATTCACCCCTCCACTTT
CDR3 protein: CASSLSITERNSPLHF

clone size: .
D gene: TRBD1
V gene: TRBV19
J gene: TRBJ1-1
CDR3 DNA: TGTGCCAGTAGTACCCCTGGACAGGCGAACACTGAAGCTTTCTTT
CDR3 protein: CASSTPGQANTEAFF

clone size: once
D gene: .
V gene: TRBV4-2
J gene: TRBJ2-3
CDR3 DNA: TGTGCCAGCAGCCAAGATGTCCCAGGGCGCGCAGCAACACAAGATACGCAGTATTTT
CDR3 protein: CASSQDVPGRAATQDTQYF

clone size: .
D gene: TRBD1
V gene: TRBV4-2
J gene: TRBJ1-4
CDR3 DNA: TGTGCCAGCAGCCAACCGGGACAGGGACGTGAAAAACTGTTTTTT
CDR3 protein: CASSQPGQGREKLFF

clone size: .
D gene: .
V gene: TRBV6-5
J gene: TRBJ1-2
CDR3 DNA: TGTGCCAGCAGTTACAGACAGACTAACTATGGCTACACCTTC
CDR3 protein: CASSYRQTNYGYTF

clone size: .
D gene: TRBD1
V gene: TRBV3-1/TRBV3-2
J gene: TRBJ2-3
CDR3 DNA: TGTGCCAGCAGCCAATGGGGGACAGACACAGATACGCAGTATTTT
CDR3 protein: CASSQWGTDTDTQYF

clone size: .
D gene: .
V gene: TRBV29-1
J gene: TRBJ2-2
CDR3 DNA: TGCAGCGCAGAGAACGCGAACACCGGGGAGCTGTTTTTT
CDR3 protein: CSAENANTGELFF

clone size: once
D gene: TRBD1
V gene: TRBV7-8
J gene: TRBJ1-1
CDR3 DNA: TGTGCCAGCAGCCTCGGACAGGAAACCCGGGGAGCTTTCTTT
CDR3 protein: CASSLGQETRGAFF

clone size: .
D gene: TRBD1
V gene: TRBV5-6
J gene: TRBJ1-6
CDR3 DNA: TGTGCCAGCAGCTTTGGGACAGGGGTTAGTTCACCCCTCCACTTT
CDR3 protein: CASSFGTGVSSPLHF

clone size: .
D gene: .
V gene: TRBV5-6
J gene: TRBJ2-4
CDR3 DNA: TGTGCCAGCAGCTTGGGGGGGCAAGAAAACATTCAGTACTTC
CDR3 protein: CASSLGGQENIQYF

clone size: .
D gene: .
V gene: TRBV23-1
J gene: TRBJ1-4
CDR3 DNA: TGCGCCAGCAGTCACCCCAGCGGCAGCACGTTAAATGAAAAACTGTTTTTT
CDR3 protein: CASSHPSGSTLNEKLFF

clone size: once
D gene: TRBD2
V gene: TRBV3-1/TRBV3-2
J gene: TRBJ2-3
CDR3 DNA: TGTGCCAGCAGCCAAAGGGCGGGAGAGTACACAGATACGCAGTATTTT
CDR3 protein: CASSQRAGEYTDTQYF

clone size: .
D gene: .
V gene: TRBV14
J gene: TRBJ2-2
CDR3 DNA: TGTGCCAGCAGCCAAGCGACAGGACCCACCGGGGAGCTGTTTTTT
CDR3 protein: CASSQATGPTGELFF

clone size: .
D gene: TRBD2
V gene: TRBV24-1
J gene: TRBJ2-5
CDR3 DNA: TGTGCCACCAGTGATTTAGCGGGGCCTTTCCAAGAGACCCAGTACTTC
CDR3 protein: CATSDLAGPFQETQYF

clone size: .
D gene: TRBD1
V gene: TRBV12-5
J gene: TRBJ1-2
CDR3 DNA: TGTGCTAGTGGTTTGGCGACAGGGCTCTACTATGGCTACACCTTC
CDR3 protein: CASGLATGLYYGYTF

clone size: .
D gene: TRBD2
V gene: TRBV13
J gene: TRBJ2-1
CDR3 DNA: TGTGCCAGCAGCTTAAAAGCGGGATCTTACAATGAGCAGTTCTTC
CDR3 protein: CASSLKAGSYNEQFF

clone size: few
D gene: TRBD2
V gene: TRBV6-5
J gene: TRBJ2-2
CDR3 DNA: TGTGCCAGCAGTATCCTTAGGACTAGTACCGGGGAGCTGTTTTTT
CDR3 protein: CASSILRTSTGELFF

clone size: .
D gene: TRBD1
V gene: TRBV28
J gene: TRBJ1-2
CDR3 DNA: TGTGCCAGCAGTTCCCTCCGGACAGGCACATATGGCTACACCTTC
CDR3 protein: CASSSLRTGTYGYTF

clone size: .
D gene: .
V gene: TRBV20-1
J gene: TRBJ1-1
CDR3 DNA: TGCAGTGCTAGTCGGGGTCCGGGGACTGAAGCTTTCTTT
CDR3 protein: CSASRGPGTEAFF

clone size: once
D gene: .
V gene: TRBV19
J gene: TRBJ2-5
CDR3 DNA: TGTGCCAGTACCAAAAGAGGAGGGGGCAAATCGGAGACCCAGTACTTC
CDR3 protein: CASTKRGGGKSETQYF

clone size: .
D gene: .
V gene: TRBV24-1
J gene: TRBJ2-2
CDR3 DNA: TGTGCCACCAGGGGGGGACCGAACACCGGGGAGCTGTTTTTT
CDR3 protein: CATRGGPNTGELFF

clone size: .
D gene: .
V gene: TRBV5-4
J gene: TRBJ2-5
CDR3 DNA: TGTGCCAGCAGCTTTCAAGGGGAAGAGACCCAGTACTTC
CDR3 protein: CASSFQGEETQYF

clone size: .
D gene: .
V gene: TRBV18
J gene: TRBJ2-3
CDR3 DNA: TGTGCCAGCTCACCAGCGTACAGAAGCACAGATACGCAGTATTTT
CDR3 protein: CASSPAYRSTDTQYF

clone size: .
D gene: .
V gene: TRBV9
J gene: TRBJ2-2
CDR3 DNA: TGTGCCAGCAGCTTGGGGACAATTCTGAACACCGGGGAGCTGTTTTTT
CDR3 protein: CASSLGTILNTGELFF

clone size: .
D gene: .
V gene: TRBV10-3
J gene: TRBJ1-1
CDR3 DNA: TGTGCCATCAGTGTTCGACAGAACACTGAAGCTTTCTTT
CDR3 protein: CAISVRQNTEAFF

clone size: once
D gene: .
V gene: TRBV13
J gene: TRBJ1-1
CDR3 DNA: TGTGCCAGCAGCTCCACCGAGGGGGTGAACACTGAAGCTTTCTTT
CDR3 protein: CASSSTEGVNTEAFF